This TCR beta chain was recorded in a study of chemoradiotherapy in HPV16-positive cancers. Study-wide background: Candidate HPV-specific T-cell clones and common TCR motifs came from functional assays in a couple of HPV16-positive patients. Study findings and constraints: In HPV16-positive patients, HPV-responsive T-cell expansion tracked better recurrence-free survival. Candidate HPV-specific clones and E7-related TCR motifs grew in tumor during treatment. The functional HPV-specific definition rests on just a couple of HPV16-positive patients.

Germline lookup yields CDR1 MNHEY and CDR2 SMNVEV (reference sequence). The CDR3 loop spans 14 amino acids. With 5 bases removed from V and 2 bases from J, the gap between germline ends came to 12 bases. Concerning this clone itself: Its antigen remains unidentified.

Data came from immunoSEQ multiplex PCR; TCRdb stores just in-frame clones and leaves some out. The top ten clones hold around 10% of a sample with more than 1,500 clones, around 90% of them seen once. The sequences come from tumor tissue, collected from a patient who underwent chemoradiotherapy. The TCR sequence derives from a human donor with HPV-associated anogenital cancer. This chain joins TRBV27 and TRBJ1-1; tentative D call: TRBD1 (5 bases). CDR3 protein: CASSQSGLNTEAFF. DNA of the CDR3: TGTGCCAGCAGTCAATCAGGGCTTAACACTGAAGCTTTCTTT.